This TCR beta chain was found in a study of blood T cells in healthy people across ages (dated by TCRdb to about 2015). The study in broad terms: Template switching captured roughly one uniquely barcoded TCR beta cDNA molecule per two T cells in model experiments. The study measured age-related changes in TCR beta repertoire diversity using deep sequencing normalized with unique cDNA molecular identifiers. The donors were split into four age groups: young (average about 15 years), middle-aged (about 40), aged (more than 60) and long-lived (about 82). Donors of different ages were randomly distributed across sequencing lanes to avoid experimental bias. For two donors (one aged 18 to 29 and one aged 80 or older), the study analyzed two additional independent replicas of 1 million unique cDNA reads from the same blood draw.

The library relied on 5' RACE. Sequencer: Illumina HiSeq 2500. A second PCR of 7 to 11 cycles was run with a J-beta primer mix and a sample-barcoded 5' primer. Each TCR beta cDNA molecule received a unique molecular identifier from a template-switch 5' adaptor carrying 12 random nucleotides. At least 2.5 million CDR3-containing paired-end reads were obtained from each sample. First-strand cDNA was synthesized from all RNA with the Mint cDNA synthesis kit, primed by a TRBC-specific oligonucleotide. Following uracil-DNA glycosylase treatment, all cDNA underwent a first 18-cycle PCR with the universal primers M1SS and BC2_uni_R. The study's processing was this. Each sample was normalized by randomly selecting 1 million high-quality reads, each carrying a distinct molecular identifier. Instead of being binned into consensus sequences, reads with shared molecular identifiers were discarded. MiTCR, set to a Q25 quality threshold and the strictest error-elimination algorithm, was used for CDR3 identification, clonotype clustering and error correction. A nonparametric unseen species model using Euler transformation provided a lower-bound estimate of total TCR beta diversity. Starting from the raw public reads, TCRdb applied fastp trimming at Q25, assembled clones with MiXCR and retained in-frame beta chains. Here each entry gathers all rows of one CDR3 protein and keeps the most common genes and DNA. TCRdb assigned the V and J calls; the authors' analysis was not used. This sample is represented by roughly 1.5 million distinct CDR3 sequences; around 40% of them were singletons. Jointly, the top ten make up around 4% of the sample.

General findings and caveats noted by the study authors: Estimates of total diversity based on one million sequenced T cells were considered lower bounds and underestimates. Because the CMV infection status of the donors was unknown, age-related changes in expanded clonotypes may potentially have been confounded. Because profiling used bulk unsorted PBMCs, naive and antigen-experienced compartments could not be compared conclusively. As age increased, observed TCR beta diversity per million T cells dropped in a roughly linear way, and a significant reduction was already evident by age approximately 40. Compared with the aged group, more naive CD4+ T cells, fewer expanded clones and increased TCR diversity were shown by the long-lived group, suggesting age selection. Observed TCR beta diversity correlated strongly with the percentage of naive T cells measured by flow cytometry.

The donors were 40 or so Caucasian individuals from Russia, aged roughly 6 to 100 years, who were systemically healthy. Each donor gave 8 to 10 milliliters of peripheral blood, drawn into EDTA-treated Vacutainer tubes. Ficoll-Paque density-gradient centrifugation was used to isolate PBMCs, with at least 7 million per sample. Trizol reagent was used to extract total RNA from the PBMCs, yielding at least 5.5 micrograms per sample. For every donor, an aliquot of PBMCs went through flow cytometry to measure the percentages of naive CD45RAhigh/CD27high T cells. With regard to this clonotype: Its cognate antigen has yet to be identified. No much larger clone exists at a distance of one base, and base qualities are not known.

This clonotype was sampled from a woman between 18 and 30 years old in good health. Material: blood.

The CDR3 reads as follows: CASSLRGHGANVLTF. The nucleotide sequence is given as TGTGCCAGCAGCTTAAGGGGGCACGGGGCCAACGTCCTGACTTTC. The sequence links TRBV11-2 to TRBJ2-6; 7 bases in between match TRBD1. The CDR3 contains 15 residues, cysteine and phenylalanine counted. Just the 45-base CDR3 DNA is kept, in frame starting at base 1. The germline V end is reduced by 2 bases and the J end by 4 bases; junction bases left unmatched: 2. For CDR1 and CDR2, the germline V gene lists SGHAT and FQNNGV.